The entry below gives a single TCR beta chain sequence along with its context. Which antigen it targets is not known. No much larger clone is present one base from it, and per-base qualities are unavailable. The data were obtained in a study of blood T cell repertoires in COVID-19 (dated by TCRdb to 2019 to 2021). Background on the whole study: Samples from collaborators originated in the United States, Italy and Spain and spanned both the acute and convalescent phases of COVID-19. The material from the prospective study consisted of cDNA or gDNA derived from T cells, B-cell-depleted T cells, or PBMCs. Subjects who had been exposed to COVID-19, were actively infected with it, or had recovered from it provided the deeply sampled blood TCRbeta repertoires that made up the dataset. The repertoires were made available in a free public database intended to serve as a resource for research on the immune response to SARS-CoV-2. Samples came from the ongoing ImmuneRACE study (first 160 participants) plus 1,254 subjects from 6 global collaborators. The sample metadata nearly always contained a de-identified subject ID, COVID-19 status, age in years and sex. Where HLA class I and class II types were available, the types were taken from metadata supplied by the sample provider, not from assay-based typing.

The collaborating institutions used their own protocols to collect whole blood in K2EDTA tubes. Collaborator samples were shipped for TCRbeta analysis as frozen whole blood, isolated PBMCs, or DNA extracted from either sample type. Findings and caveats that apply to the study as a whole: The quantity of clinical and demographic metadata differed by source and by participant and was supplied without curation.

The CDR3 has 12 amino acids, counting the end cysteine and phenylalanine. CDR3 DNA only is kept here, 36 bases in frame from base 1. The V end loses 2 bases and the J end loses 10 bases, and a stretch of 9 bases separates them. TCRbeta CDR3 regions were amplified from genomic DNA using the immunoSEQ Assay, a bias-controlled multiplex PCR. In the source study's methods: Within the assay, amplification of reference gene primers was used to estimate how many nucleated cells each sample contained. To quantify the absolute abundance of each unique TCRbeta CDR3 rearrangement, sequence reads were collapsed and filtered. For each sample, productive Simpson clonality was calculated as the square root of Simpson's diversity index across productive rearrangements. TCRdb mirrors the immuneACCESS table, restricted to in-frame sequences. Some clones are absent from its copies; in checked studies, under half trace to an unresolved V gene, and the reason for the others is unknown. V, J and clone size reflect that table, while D and trimming were determined from the DNA. Present in this sample are over 55,000 clones, approximately 91% of which were seen just once. The ten largest clones add up to approximately 2.1% of the sample.

The TCR originated in a man aged 55 to 70 with acute or convalescent COVID-19. Sequencing was performed on peripheral blood. The V and J segments used are TRBV12-3 or TRBV12-4 and TRBJ2-1; a tentative D match to TRBD1 spans 5 bases. The CDR3 protein: CASSLLDSEQFF. The DNA reads TGTGCCAGCAGTTTATTAGACAGCGAGCAGTTCTTC.